Ten or more counts support the clone carrying this TCR beta chain. The antigen remains undetermined. This entry is derived from a study of T-cell memory formation after mild COVID-19. This CDR3 has 16 amino acids. Trimming took off 1 base at V and 7 bases at J, with 17 bases between the two ends. TCRdb re-analysed the 5' RACE reads in MiXCR, keeping a single row per CDR3 protein. Of around 530,000 distinct CDR3 sequences listed, 20% to 25% were seen once; the top ten hold roughly 8.1%. General study points: Later expanders leaned CD4+, whereas clones that contracted between day 15 and 85 were balanced CD4/CD8. Some clones that responded were present in memory (sampled pre-infection), which suggests cross-reactive memory joined.

V gene TRBV12-3 or TRBV12-4 combines with J gene TRBJ2-1; a possible D gene is TRBD2 (6 bases). The clonotype was recovered from an adult woman who had mild COVID-19 (a few samples of this study predate the infection). Cell type and time point are not known. The material sequenced was PBMCs or a T cell subset sorted from them (not recorded which). Written as DNA, the CDR3 is TGTGCCAGCAGTTTAGATCTTGGGAGACTAGGAAATGAGCAGTTCTTC. As protein: CASSLDLGRLGNEQFF.